This paragraph covers one T cell receptor (beta chain) sequence. Its matching antigen is unknown. Each cDNA held unique molecular identifiers, and template switching gave it a universal primer site. TCRdb redid the calling of the 5' RACE reads with MiXCR, one entry per CDR3 protein. The repertoire holds a few hundred thousand distinct CDR3 sequences, with 9% to 10% as singletons. The data were taken from a study of identical twins. Findings of the study overall: Out-of-frame beta chain sequences displayed weaker excess sharing between twins.

Germline CDR1 and CDR2: MDHEN and SYDVKM. The V and J ends lost 4 bases and 4 bases respectively, with 23 bases between them. This CDR3 contains 17 residues. The same data also went into a second study, on yellow fever vaccine responses in identical twins.

This sequence originates from a woman aged 18-29 years in good health. The chain links TRBV28 to TRBJ2-7; D may match TRBD1 or TRBD2 (5 bases each). Input material: PBMCs. This CDR3 reads CASSSLSGTVVIYEQYF. The CDR3 coding sequence is TGTGCCAGCAGTTCCTTGTCGGGGACGGTCGTGATTTACGAGCAGTACTTC. Supplemented by reference TRBV28 and TRBJ2-7, the full variable domain reads DVKVTQSSRYLVKRTGEKVFLECVQDMDHENMFWYRQDPGLGLRLIYFSYDVKMKEKGDIPEGYSVSREKKERFSLILESASTNQTSMYLCASSSLSGTVVIYEQYFGPGTRLTVT.